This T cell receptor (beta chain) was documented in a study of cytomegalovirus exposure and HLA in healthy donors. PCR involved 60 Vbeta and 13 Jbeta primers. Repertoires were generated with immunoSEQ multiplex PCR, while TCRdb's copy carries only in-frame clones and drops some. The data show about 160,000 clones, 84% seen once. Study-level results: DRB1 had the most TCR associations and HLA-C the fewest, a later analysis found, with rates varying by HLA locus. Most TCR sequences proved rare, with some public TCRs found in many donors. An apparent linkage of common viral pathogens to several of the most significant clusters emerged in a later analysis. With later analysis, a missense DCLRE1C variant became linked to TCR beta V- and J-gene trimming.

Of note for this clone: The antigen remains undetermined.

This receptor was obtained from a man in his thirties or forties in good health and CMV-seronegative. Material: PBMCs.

The CDR3 sequence: CASSEGDRNYEQYF. The CDR3 DNA reads TGTGCCAGCAGTGAAGGGGACAGAAACTACGAGCAGTACTTC. The rearrangement uses TRBV6-1 and TRBJ2-7, with TRBD1 matching over 7 bases. Germline CDR1 is MNHNS and CDR2 is SASEGT. Unmatched junction bases numbered 3, after V lost 1 base and J lost 3 bases. The CDR3 is made up of 14 amino acids.